This T cell receptor (beta chain) is from a study of shared clonotypes between healthy human individuals (dated by TCRdb to the early 2020s). With respect to the entire study: The cohort comprised a couple of women and three men aged 18 to 49 years. For each donor, three plates each were used for CD4 naive and CD4 memory, two plates were used for CD8 naive, and one plate was used for CD8 memory. To increase sequencing depth and limit assay-specific biases, TCR repertoire library preparation and sequencing were carried out by different laboratories using diverse techniques. Per donor, leukapheresis produced somewhere between about 0.8 and 9 billion PBMCs. The study deeply sequenced blood TCR repertoires of 5 or 6 healthy adults to estimate repertoire size and the extent of clonotype sharing between individuals.

On the study overall, not on this receptor specifically: Clonotypes shared by all four sorted-subset donors showed higher generation probabilities than non-shared clonotypes. Naive subsets generally had larger estimated clonotype richness than memory subsets did. Across four donors, roughly 5% of naive CD4, approximately 3.6% of naive CD8, about 2% of memory CD4, and under 0.45% of memory CD8 clonotypes were shared. Pairwise subsampling led to the expectation that sequencing depth would affect the degree of clonotype sharing among donors. Incomplete sequencing was indicated by rarefaction of sorted-subset datasets, despite the large sequencing depth. Only blood was sampled, and tissue TCR repertoires likely differ from those in blood. The small number of donors limited the genetic and exposure-history diversity represented.

This clone showed up just once. Its recognized antigen is unknown. No base quality values were provided; no much bigger clone lies one nucleotide off. TCR CDR3 regions were amplified from genomic DNA by multiplex PCR using the deep immunoSEQ assay. Extracted genomic DNA from each cell subset was spread evenly across all wells of several immunoSEQ 96-well plates, with each plate serving as a replicate. For sorted subsets, around 0.2 ug of genomic DNA, equivalent to roughly 33,000 T cell genomes, went into each replicate PCR. The purified libraries were quantified using a Qubit 3.0 fluorometer, sized with a Bioanalyzer 2100, and then quantified again using the KAPA Library Quantification kit. Every immunoSEQ 96-well plate was sequenced on a separate single-read 150-cycle Illumina NextSeq 550 flow cell. Concerning the study's data processing: Because the immunoSEQ output included only junctional sequences and no quality scores, the filtering could not be the same as the filtering used for full-length reads. Sequences were annotated with PyIR, a Python wrapper for IgBLAST v1.9, using IMGT germline references to assign V/J genes and CDR3. Reads were removed for weak V/J assignments (E-value above 1e-6), missing CDR3, stop codons, out-of-frame junctions, or ambiguous translated residues. V3J clonotypes were defined as sequences sharing the same inferred V gene, J gene, and CDR3 amino acid sequence. To compute the percentage overlap between repertoires, the number of shared unique clonotypes was divided by the size of the smaller repertoire. RTK rarefaction, the Chao1 estimator, and Recon v2.1 estimates of unobserved clonotypes were used to assess repertoire richness. Generation probabilities were computed with OLGA for all TCRbeta clonotypes obtained by the gDNA method from four donors. TCRdb mirrors the immuneACCESS table, restricted to in-frame sequences. Some clones are absent from its copies; in checked studies, under half trace to an unresolved V gene, and the reason for the others is unknown. Clone size and V and J calls were adopted from that table, with D and trimming inferred from the DNA. The sample table shows about 1 million clones, and about 77% are seen once. The ten largest make up approximately 1.5% of the sample.

The CDR3 runs 13 amino acids, cysteine and phenylalanine included. The retained sequence is limited to the CDR3, 39 bases, with the frame set at the first base. Clipping removes 7 bases from V and 4 bases from J, with 8 as the unmatched junction base count. The CDR1 and CDR2 encoded by the germline V gene are SQVTM and ANQGSEA. Healthy HIV-negative adults with no recently reported acute infections or vaccinations were included as donors. Every donor was a Caucasian adult living in Nashville, Tennessee, USA. CD4+ T cells were enriched by magnetic negative selection, after which naive cells were positively selected on CD45RA and the negative fraction was taken as the memory subset. After blood collection by leukapheresis, PBMCs were isolated using Ficoll-Histopaque density gradient centrifugation and then cryopreserved in the vapor phase of liquid nitrogen. Analytical flow cytometry was used to check the purity and quantity of every magnetically sorted T cell population. Genomic DNA was isolated from every sorted fraction and measured by UV absorbance on a Nanodrop 2000c.

The TCR comes from a man between 18 and 29 years old in good health. Sequenced material: memory CD4+ T cells sorted from blood. This specimen's cell subset or site label, per the study, means: CD45RA-negative fraction. The rearrangement joined TRBV29-1 to TRBJ1-1; TRBD1 matches 8 bases in the middle. The nucleotide sequence is TGCAGCGCGCGACAGGGGAGAGGCACTGAAGCTTTCTTT. Its protein is CSARQGRGTEAFF.